The 3 T cell receptor beta chains below come from one sample, sequenced in a study of control samples from healthy donors and cancer patients. The data were produced by immunoSEQ multiplex PCR, yet TCRdb's version contains in-frame clones alone and is incomplete. The sample consists of about 97,000 clones, approximately 90% of them appearing once. The specimen was blood. The receptors come from a woman between 18 and 29 years old in good health.

The chain recombines TRBV5-8 with TRBJ1-6, with 8 bases matching TRBD1. The CDR3 runs 16 residues. V lost 3 bases to trimming and J lost 5 bases; unmatched junction nucleotides: 7. The V gene's germline CDR1 is SGHTS and CDR2 YDEGEE. CDR3 bases: TGTGCCAGCAGCTCGCAGGGGGCCCTCGATAATTCACCCCTCCACTTT. This encodes CASSSQGALDNSPLHF.

The chain couples TRBV27 to TRBJ2-4, with 7 bases that match TRBD1. Germline assignment: CDR1 MNHEY and CDR2 SMNVEV (reference sequence). With V trimmed by 2 bases and J by 4 bases, 2 bases remained unmatched. There are 14 residues in the CDR3. CDR3 amino acids: CASSLGDSKNIQYF. DNA for the CDR3: TGTGCCAGCAGTTTAGGGGACAGTAAAAACATTCAGTACTTC.

This chain joins TRBV28 and TRBJ2-4; TRBD1 or TRBD2 may be the D gene (5 bases each). The CDR3 has 14 residues. The germline gives CDR1 MDHEN, CDR2 SYDVKM. V lost 8 bases, J lost 0 bases, and 11 bases lay in between. The CDR3 sequence is CASGGDLAKNIQYF. The CDR3 DNA sequence: TGTGCCAGCGGGGGAGACCTAGCCAAAAACATTCAGTACTTC. The full variable domain, rest sourced from reference TRBV28 and TRBJ2-4, is DVKVTQSSRYLVKRTGEKVFLECVQDMDHENMFWYRQDPGLGLRLIYFSYDVKMKEKGDIPEGYSVSREKKERFSLILESASTNQTSMYLCASGGDLAKNIQYFGAGTRLSVL.